Detailed here is one T cell receptor beta chain. The entry originates in a study of blood T cell repertoires in COVID-19. Looking at the study overall: The United States, Italy and Spain provided the acute and convalescent COVID-19 samples. Sources were T cells, B-cell-depleted T cells, or PBMCs; the material itself was cDNA or gDNA.

V was trimmed by 7 bases and J by 6 bases, leaving 16 bases between them. The CDR3 contains 14 residues. Germline V gives CDR1 KGHDR, CDR2 SFDVKD. In the original processing: Cell counts per sample came from amplifying reference gene primers. Only in-frame clones appear in the TCRdb table, and some are missing; sequencing was by immunoSEQ multiplex PCR. The D gene and trimming were derived from the DNA, and the V and J assignments and clone size from that table. The sample shows 200,000 to 250,000 clones, 82% of them seen only once. Sequencing was performed on peripheral blood. The chain links TRBV24-1 to TRBJ2-3, with D perhaps matching TRBD2 (7 bases). The origin of this receptor is an elderly woman with acute or convalescent COVID-19. The CDR3 is CATSRRGPTDTQYF. The CDR3 bases are TGTGCCACCAGCCGGCGGGGGCCCACTGATACGCAGTATTTT.